Below are 32 T cell receptor beta chains sequenced from a single sample in a study of T cells in Graves' hyperthyroidism and ophthalmopathy. The TCR beta CDR3 regions underwent amplification using RNA transcripts as the source. HTBI primers were the set used in a first-round RT-PCR of the TCR CDR3. TCRdb ran MiXCR on the multiplex PCR reads and lists one entry per CDR3 protein. This table holds around 200,000 distinct CDR3 sequences, over 15% found once. The sequenced material came from blood. Receptors originate from a woman between 45 and 60 years old with Graves' hyperthyroidism.

This clonotype was counted ten times or more. The chain joins TRBV20-1 to TRBJ2-1; D is unresolved. The germline V and J ends were trimmed by 0 bases and 8 bases, with 2 bases remaining between them. The germline V gene has CDR1 DFQATT and CDR2 SNEGSKA (reference sequence). CDR3 length: 10 amino acids. The CDR3 sequence: CSARDHEQFF. The CDR3 DNA reads TGCAGTGCTAGAGATCATGAGCAGTTCTTC.

This clonotype was seen at least ten times. CDR3 DNA sequence: TGTGCCAGCAGCCCTCGGACAGGGCGGAGTGAGCAGTTCTTC. Its protein is CASSPRTGRSEQFF. V gene TRBV9 combines with J gene TRBJ2-1; 8 nucleotides agree with TRBD1. There are 14 residues in the CDR3. Germline loops: CDR1 SGDLS, CDR2 YYNGEE. V shed 4 bases and J 9 bases; nucleotides not matched to a gene: 9.

Ten or more counts support this clonotype. The chain combines TRBV7-2 with TRBJ1-6; D is unresolved. V was pared by 1 base and J by 5 bases, with 9 bases between. CDR3 size: 15 residues. CDR1 and CDR2 from the germline V gene are SGHTA and FQGNSA. The DNA of the CDR3 is TGTGCCAGCAGCTTAGAGAGGGTTAATAATTCACCCCTCCACTTT. Amino acids: CASSLERVNNSPLHF. The whole variable domain, remainder taken from reference TRBV7-2 and TRBJ1-6, is GAGVSQSPSNKVTEKGKDVELRCDPISGHTALYWYRQSLGQGLEFLIYFQGNSAPDKSGLPSDRFSAERTGGSVSTLTIQRTQQEDSAVYLCASSLERVNNSPLHFGNGTRLTVT.

There are many counts of this clonotype. The genes are TRBV16 and TRBJ2-3; D remains unclear. With 2 bases removed from V and 8 bases from J, the gap between germline ends came to 8 bases. There are 12 residues in the CDR3. Germline lookup yields CDR1 KGHSY and CDR2 FQNENV. The CDR3 region is CASSQGVGTQYF. For the CDR3, the DNA is TGTGCCAGCAGCCAAGGAGTTGGTACGCAGTATTTT.

This clonotype showed up many times. The chain links TRBV6-1 to TRBJ1-5; D not certain. Germline lookup yields CDR1 MNHNS and CDR2 SASEGT. The CDR3 is 15 amino acids. With 1 base removed from V and 3 bases from J, the gap between germline ends came to 10 bases. In DNA form, the CDR3 reads TGTGCCAGCAGTGAAGAAGGTCAGCTCAATCAGCCCCAGCATTTT. Residues: CASSEEGQLNQPQHF.

V and J are TRBV18 and TRBJ2-3; 8 bases fit TRBD1. Germline V lookup: CDR1 KGHSH, CDR2 LQKENI. CDR3 length: 15 residues. J lost 5 bases, V lost 8 bases, and 12 bases had no gene match. Written as DNA, the CDR3 is TGTGCCAGCCGGACAGGGACAGCCCCACAAGATACGCAGTATTTT. Its translation: CASRTGTAPQDTQYF.

This clonotype appeared many times. The V gene is TRBV12-3 or TRBV12-4, the J gene TRBJ2-1; D is perhaps TRBD2 (6 bases). Trimming removed 3 bases at V and 5 bases at J, with 14 bases between. This CDR3 comprises 15 residues. The CDR3 here is CASSFRGTRNNEQFF. CDR3 DNA sequence: TGTGCCAGCAGTTTTCGGGGGACTCGAAACAATGAGCAGTTCTTC.

This clonotype appeared many times. The chain is built from TRBV3-1 and TRBJ2-7; D may be TRBD1 or TRBD2 (5 bases each). From germline, CDR1 is LGHDT and CDR2 YNNKEL (reference sequence). The CDR3 covers 15 residues. The V end lost 1 base, the J end lost 2 bases, and 12 bases lay between the germline ends. The CDR3 DNA is TGTGCCAGCAGCCAAGCCCCCGGGGCTGCCTACGAGCAGTACTTC. Protein product: CASSQAPGAAYEQYF.

This clonotype came up many times. The chain recombines TRBV6-1 with TRBJ1-5; D not certain. V lost 5 bases and J lost 4, with 12 bases in between. The CDR3 loop spans 14 amino acids. Germline V CDR1 and CDR2: MNHNS, SASEGT. The CDR3 nucleotides are TGTGCCAGCAGTTTTGACGGGGATAATCAGCCCCAGCATTTT. Its translation: CASSFDGDNQPQHF.

This clonotype was detected ten times or more. V usage is TRBV24-1 and J usage is TRBJ2-1; D might be TRBD1 (6 bases). The CDR3 has 18 amino acids. Germline V lookup: CDR1 KGHDR, CDR2 SFDVKD. V shed 2 bases and J shed 7 bases, with 23 bases lying between them. CDR3 nucleotide sequence: TGTGCCACCAGTGATTCGGTCAAGCAGGGGCCCTTGAAGAATGAGCAGTTCTTC. Translating gives CATSDSVKQGPLKNEQFF.

This clonotype was counted many times. The chain joins TRBV24-1 to TRBJ1-5, with no clear D. CDR1 and CDR2 from the germline V gene are KGHDR and SFDVKD. This CDR3 comprises 13 residues. Trimming cost V 2 bases and J 6 bases, with 7 bases left between them. The CDR3 coding sequence is TGTGCCACCAGTGATTCTGGATTTCAGCCCCAGCATTTT. It codes for CATSDSGFQPQHF.

The chain recombines TRBV6-2 or TRBV6-3 with TRBJ2-7; tentatively, D is TRBD1 or TRBD2 (5 bases each). This CDR3 spans 12 amino acids. Germline CDR1 MNHEY, CDR2 SVGEGT. V lost 5 bases, J lost 7 bases, and 12 bases lay in between. This chain's CDR3 is CASSPLGPEQYF. Here the CDR3 DNA reads TGTGCCAGCAGTCCCCTGGGACCAGAGCAGTACTTC.

V is TRBV7-2 and J is TRBJ1-1; a possible D gene is TRBD1 (6 bases). V lost 7 bases and J 9 bases, leaving 21 bases between the germline ends. CDR3 length equals 14 residues. Germline CDR1 reads SGHTA; CDR2 reads FQGNSA. This CDR3 is CASNQGGRYAQAFF. The CDR3 DNA reads TGTGCCAGCAACCAAGGGGGTAGGTACGCTCAAGCTTTCTTT.

This clonotype was detected ten times or more. The chain employs TRBV7-9 and TRBJ1-1, with a weak D call TRBD1 (5 bases). The CDR3 has 14 amino acids. The germline gives CDR1 SEHNR, CDR2 FQNEAQ (reference sequence). Between the trimmed V and J ends, which lost 4 bases and 0 bases, there was a span of 9 bases. The CDR3 coding sequence is TGTGCCAGCAGCTCTGGACACATGAACACTGAAGCTTTCTTT. This codes for CASSSGHMNTEAFF.

This clonotype was detected a few times. A read error may be the cause here, since a much bigger clone is one base away. The genes are TRBV20-1 and TRBJ1-5; 8 nucleotides align to TRBD1. Per the germline V gene, CDR1 is DFQATT and CDR2 is SNEGSKA (reference sequence). This CDR3 is built from 13 residues. The CDR3 coding sequence is TGCAGTGCTAGGACAGGGGACAATCAGTCCCAGCATTTT. Its protein is CSARTGDNQSQHF.

The sample holds many counts of this clonotype. V usage is TRBV20-1 and J usage is TRBJ2-2, with D unclear. Trimming left V 7 bases short and J 2 bases short, with 20 bases between. In germline, CDR1 is DFQATT, CDR2 SNEGSKA (reference sequence). The CDR3 contains 16 residues. The CDR3 nucleotides read TGCAGTGACCCCCCCCCCCAAGATCCAAACACCGGGGAGCTGTTTTTT. Protein product: CSDPPPQDPNTGELFF.

This clonotype was seen a handful of times. The rearrangement joins TRBV4-1 to TRBJ2-1; D is uncertain. V lost 5 bases to trimming and J lost 2 bases, with 7 bases between them. This CDR3 region has 13 residues. CDR1 is MGHRA, CDR2 YSYEKL, per germline. The CDR3 nucleotides read TGCGCCAGCAGCATAGGGACCTACAATGAGCAGTTCTTC. It specifies CASSIGTYNEQFF.

This clonotype was counted at least ten times. The chain is built from TRBV28 and TRBJ1-1; tentatively, D is TRBD1 (6 bases). This CDR3 spans 15 amino acids. V was clipped by 6 bases and J by 1 base, with 15 bases between them. Germline assignment: CDR1 MDHEN and CDR2 SYDVKM. Here the CDR3 reads CASSDTGSGNTEAFF. The CDR3 DNA sequence: TGTGCCAGCAGCGACACAGGGTCCGGGAACACTGAAGCTTTCTTT.

In its sample, this clonotype was seen many times. The junction and the germline gene differ at one end; a read error may be behind it. The chain couples TRBV5-1 to TRBJ1-1; a possible D gene is TRBD1 (5 bases). Germline V CDR1 and CDR2: SGHRS, YFSETQ. The CDR3 is 15 residues long. CDR3 region: CASSLAGVLNTEAFF. For the CDR3, the DNA is TGTGCCAGCAGCTTAGCGGGGGTGCTAAACACTGAAGCTTTCTTT.

This clonotype has at least ten counts. The V call is TRBV5-5, the J call TRBJ2-1, with 7 positions matching TRBD2. V lost 5 bases, J lost 6 bases, and 5 bases stayed unmatched. The CDR3 totals 13 residues. The germline V gene has CDR1 SGHKS and CDR2 YYEKEE (reference sequence). CDR3 in amino acids: CASRAAGVNEQFF. The CDR3 DNA reads TGTGCCAGCAGGGCCGCGGGGGTCAATGAGCAGTTCTTC. The variable domain in full, with the rest retrieved from reference TRBV5-5 and TRBJ2-1, is DAGVTQSPTHLIKTRGQQVTLRCSPISGHKSVSWYQQVLGQGPQFIFQYYEKEERGRGNFPDRFSARQFPNYSSELNVNALLLGDSALYLCASRAAGVNEQFFGPGTRLTVL.

The genes are TRBV14 and TRBJ2-2, with D unresolved. The germline CDR1 and CDR2 sequences are SGHDN and FVKESK. V was trimmed by 2 bases and J by 5 bases, leaving 12 bases between them. This CDR3 is 15 amino acids long. The CDR3 bases are TGTGCCAGCAGCCAAAAGAGAGACGGAACCGGGGAGCTGTTTTTT. It specifies CASSQKRDGTGELFF.

This clonotype was seen many times. The genes are TRBV6-1 and TRBJ1-3; perhaps TRBD1 as D (6 bases). CDR1 and CDR2 (germline): MNHNS, SASEGT. Trimming took 6 bases from V and 11 from J, leaving 17 bases between them. The CDR3 totals 13 residues. CDR3 DNA: TGTGCCAGCAGACGGGACACAAGTACCCCCATATATTTT. Protein: CASRRDTSTPIYF.

As regards this clonotype: Because the CDR3 is missing its conserved closing phenylalanine or tryptophan, this is likely a read error. This chain connects TRBV18 to TRBJ1-2; TRBD1 is a possible D gene (6 bases). V was cut by 3 bases and J by 2 bases, with 7 bases left in between. The CDR3 is made up of 13 amino acids. Per the germline V gene, CDR1 is KGHSH and CDR2 is LQKENI. CDR3 sequence (DNA): TGTGCCAGCTCACCGGACAGCAACTATGGCTACACCCTC. This gives the protein CASSPDSNYGYTL.

This clonotype was found many times. The chain carries TRBV20-1 and TRBJ1-4; D is undetermined. This CDR3 comprises 13 residues. V shed 6 bases and J shed 6 bases, with 14 bases lying between them. In germline, CDR1 is DFQATT, CDR2 SNEGSKA (reference sequence). The DNA for the CDR3 is TGCAGTGCGTTCGGGCAGGTCCATGAAAAACTGTTTTTT. Its translation: CSAFGQVHEKLFF.

In its sample, this clonotype was seen many times. The CDR3 loop is CASSELGLRNTGELFF. The CDR3 DNA reads TGTGCCAGCAGTGAATTGGGACTGAGGAACACCGGGGAGCTGTTTTTT. The V call is TRBV6-1, the J call TRBJ2-2; TRBD2 might be the D (6 bases). Germline assignment: CDR1 MNHNS and CDR2 SASEGT. V was pared by 2 bases and J by 1 base, with 11 bases between. The CDR3 runs 16 residues.

This clonotype was recorded at least ten times. The rearrangement uses TRBV24-1 and TRBJ2-2; 10 nucleotides line up with TRBD2. CDR3 length: 16 amino acids. V shed 4 bases and J 2 bases; nucleotides not matched to a gene: 3. Germline V gene data show CDR1 as KGHDR and CDR2 as SFDVKD. The CDR3 spells CATSEAGGPNTGELFF. The CDR3 DNA is TGTGCCACCAGTGAAGCGGGGGGGCCTAACACCGGGGAGCTGTTTTTT.

The chain joins TRBV11-2 to TRBJ1-5; D gene uncertain. V dropped 5 bases and J dropped 5 bases, with 10 bases sitting between them. The CDR3 totals 13 residues. CDR1 SGHAT and CDR2 FQNNGV come from the germline V gene. DNA of the CDR3: TGTGCCAGCAGCCCCTCCCCCGATCAGCCCCAGCATTTT. It translates to CASSPSPDQPQHF.

The chain combines TRBV12-3 or TRBV12-4 with TRBJ2-7; 9 positions match TRBD1. This CDR3 spans 13 amino acids. V dropped 8 bases and J dropped 4; count of bases not matched to a gene: 6. The CDR3, as DNA: TGTGCCAGCTCCGGGACAGGGTTTTACGAGCAGTACTTC. Protein sequence: CASSGTGFYEQYF.

The chain has TRBV6-1 and TRBJ1-2, with D possibly matching TRBD1 (5 bases). Germline CDR1 reads MNHNS; CDR2 reads SASEGT. V was pared by 6 bases and J by 3 bases, with 11 bases between. This CDR3 has 13 residues. DNA of the CDR3: TGTGCCAGCAGACGGGGGGAAGACTATGGCTACACCTTC. Protein: CASRRGEDYGYTF.

The gene calls are TRBV5-1 and TRBJ2-7, with D possibly called TRBD1 or TRBD2 (5 bases each). Trimming removed 0 bases from V and 3 bases from J, with 16 bases in between. The CDR3 consists of 16 residues. Germline lookup yields CDR1 SGHRS and CDR2 YFSETQ. The CDR3 is CASSLGLRGPNYEQYF. Written as DNA, the CDR3 is TGCGCCAGCAGCTTGGGGCTCCGGGGCCCAAACTACGAGCAGTACTTC.

This clonotype has a count of ten or more. J is TRBJ2-6 and V is TRBV6-1; tentatively, D is TRBD1 or TRBD2 (5 bases each). CDR1 MNHNS and CDR2 SASEGT come from the germline V gene. Trimming removed 5 bases at V and 0 bases at J, with 8 bases between. The CDR3 covers 15 residues. The CDR3 spells CASSSGSSGANVLTF. CDR3 bases: TGTGCCAGCAGTTCAGGGAGCTCTGGGGCCAACGTCCTGACTTTC.

This clonotype has ten or more counts. The chain uses TRBV12-3 or TRBV12-4 and TRBJ2-1; 7 bases are shared with TRBD2. The trim removed 0 bases at V and 7 bases at J, leaving 6 bases unmatched. The CDR3 has 15 amino acids. DNA for the CDR3: TGTGCCAGCAGTTTAGCGGGGGGGACCAAAAATGAGCAGTTCTTC. Encoded protein: CASSLAGGTKNEQFF.